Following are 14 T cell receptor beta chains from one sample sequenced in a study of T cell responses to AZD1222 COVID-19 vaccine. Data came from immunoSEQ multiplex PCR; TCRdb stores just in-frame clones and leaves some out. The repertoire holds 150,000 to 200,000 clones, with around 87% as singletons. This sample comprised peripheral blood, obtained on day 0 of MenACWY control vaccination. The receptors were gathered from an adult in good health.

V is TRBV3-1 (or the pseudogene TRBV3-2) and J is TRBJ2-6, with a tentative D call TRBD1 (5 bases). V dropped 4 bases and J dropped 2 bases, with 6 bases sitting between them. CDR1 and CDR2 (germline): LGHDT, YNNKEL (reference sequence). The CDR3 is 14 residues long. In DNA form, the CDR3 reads TGTGCCAGCAGCCTCAGGGCTGGGGCCAACGTCCTGACTTTC. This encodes CASSLRAGANVLTF.

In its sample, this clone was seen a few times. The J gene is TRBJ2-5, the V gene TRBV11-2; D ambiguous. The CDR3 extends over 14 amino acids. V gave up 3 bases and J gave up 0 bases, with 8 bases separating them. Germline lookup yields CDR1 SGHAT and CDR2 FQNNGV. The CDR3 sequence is CASSLALYQETQYF. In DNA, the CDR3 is TGTGCCAGCAGCTTGGCCCTGTACCAAGAGACCCAGTACTTC.

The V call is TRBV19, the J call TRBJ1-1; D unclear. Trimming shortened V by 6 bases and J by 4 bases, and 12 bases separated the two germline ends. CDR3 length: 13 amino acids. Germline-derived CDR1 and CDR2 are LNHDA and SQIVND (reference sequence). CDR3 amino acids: CASRDPRSTEAFF. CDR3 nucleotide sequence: TGTGCCAGTAGGGACCCAAGGAGCACTGAAGCTTTCTTT.

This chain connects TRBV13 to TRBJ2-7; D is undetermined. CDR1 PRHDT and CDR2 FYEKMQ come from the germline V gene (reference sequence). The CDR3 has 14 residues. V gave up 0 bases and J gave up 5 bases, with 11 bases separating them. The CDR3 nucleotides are TGTGCCAGCAGCTTAGGAGGCGGAGTCAACGAGCAGTACTTC. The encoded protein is CASSLGGGVNEQYF. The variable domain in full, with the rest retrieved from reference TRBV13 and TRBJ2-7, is AAGVIQSPRHLIKEKRETATLKCYPIPRHDTVYWYQQGPGQDPQFLISFYEKMQSDKGSIPDRFSAQQFSDYHSELNMSSLELGDSALYFCASSLGGGVNEQYFGPGTRLTVT.

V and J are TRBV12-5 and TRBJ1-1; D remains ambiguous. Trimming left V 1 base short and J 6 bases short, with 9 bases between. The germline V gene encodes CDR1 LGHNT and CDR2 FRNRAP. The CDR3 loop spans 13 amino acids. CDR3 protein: CASGLDPRAEAFF. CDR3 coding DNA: TGTGCTAGTGGTTTGGACCCAAGGGCTGAAGCTTTCTTT.

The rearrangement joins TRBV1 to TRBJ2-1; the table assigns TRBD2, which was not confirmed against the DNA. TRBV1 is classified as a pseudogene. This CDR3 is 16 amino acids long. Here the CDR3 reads CTSSQEFGTGYNEQFF. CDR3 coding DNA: TGCACCAGCAGCCAAGAGTTCGGGACTGGTTACAATGAGCAGTTCTTC.

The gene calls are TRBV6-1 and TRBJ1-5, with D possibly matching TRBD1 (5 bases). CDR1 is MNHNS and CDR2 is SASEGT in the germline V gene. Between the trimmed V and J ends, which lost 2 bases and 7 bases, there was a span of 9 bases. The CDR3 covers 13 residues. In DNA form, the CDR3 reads TGTGCCAGCAGTGAATCGAGGGGCCAGCCCCAGCATTTT. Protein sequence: CASSESRGQPQHF.

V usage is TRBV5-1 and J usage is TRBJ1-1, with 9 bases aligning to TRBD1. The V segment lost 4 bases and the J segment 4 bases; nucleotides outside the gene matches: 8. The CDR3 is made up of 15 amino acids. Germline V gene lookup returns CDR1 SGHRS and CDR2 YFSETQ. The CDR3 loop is CASSLDRGMGTEAFF. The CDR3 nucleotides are TGCGCCAGCAGCCTGGACAGGGGCATGGGCACTGAAGCTTTCTTT.

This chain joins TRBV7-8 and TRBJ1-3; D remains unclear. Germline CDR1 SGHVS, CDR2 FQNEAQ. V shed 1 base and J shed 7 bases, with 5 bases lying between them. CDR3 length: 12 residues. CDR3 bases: TGTGCCAGCAGCTTAGGAGGCAACACCATATATTTT. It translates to CASSLGGNTIYF.

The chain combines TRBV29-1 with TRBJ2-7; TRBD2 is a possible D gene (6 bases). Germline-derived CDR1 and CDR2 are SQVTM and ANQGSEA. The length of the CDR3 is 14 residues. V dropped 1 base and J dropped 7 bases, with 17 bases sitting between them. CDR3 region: CSVEGGGGPREQYF. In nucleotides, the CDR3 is TGCAGCGTTGAAGGGGGAGGAGGGCCCAGGGAGCAGTACTTC.

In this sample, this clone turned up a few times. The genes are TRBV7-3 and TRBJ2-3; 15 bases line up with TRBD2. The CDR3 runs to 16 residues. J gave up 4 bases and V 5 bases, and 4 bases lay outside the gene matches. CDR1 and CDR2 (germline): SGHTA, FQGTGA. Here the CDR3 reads CASSPRTSGGADTQYF. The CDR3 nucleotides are TGTGCCAGCAGCCCACGGACTAGCGGGGGGGCAGATACGCAGTATTTT.

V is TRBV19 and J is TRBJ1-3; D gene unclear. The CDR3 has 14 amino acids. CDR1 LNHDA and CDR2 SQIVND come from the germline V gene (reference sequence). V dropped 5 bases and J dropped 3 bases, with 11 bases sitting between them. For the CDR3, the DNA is TGTGCCAGTAGTCCCCGCCCAGTTGGAAACACCATATATTTT. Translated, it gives CASSPRPVGNTIYF.

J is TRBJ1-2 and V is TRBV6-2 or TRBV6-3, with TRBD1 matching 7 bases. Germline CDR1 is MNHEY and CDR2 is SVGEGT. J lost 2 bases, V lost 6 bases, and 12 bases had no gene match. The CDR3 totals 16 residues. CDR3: CASSETRTGPNYGYTF. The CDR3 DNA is TGTGCCAGCAGCGAAACTAGGACAGGCCCGAACTATGGCTACACCTTC.

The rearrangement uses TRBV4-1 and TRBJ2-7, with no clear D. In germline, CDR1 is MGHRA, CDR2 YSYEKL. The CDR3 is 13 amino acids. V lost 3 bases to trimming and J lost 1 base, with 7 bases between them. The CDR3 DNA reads TGCGCCAGCAGCCACGGATCGTCCTACGAGCAGTACTTC. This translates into CASSHGSSYEQYF.